This T cell receptor (beta chain) was sequenced for a study of blood T cell repertoires in COVID-19. Whole-study context: Material from acute and convalescent COVID-19 was sourced from the United States, Italy and Spain. Nucleic acid was either cDNA or gDNA, and it came from T cells, B-cell-depleted T cells, or PBMCs.

In the authors' methods: For nucleated cells, counts were estimated from reference gene primer amplification. Clones were sequenced by immunoSEQ multiplex PCR, and TCRdb holds only the in-frame ones, with some missing. The V and J calls and clone size were taken over from that table, and D and trimming were inferred from the DNA. The sample shows 60,000 to 65,000 clones, 70% to 90% of them seen only once. Per the germline V gene, CDR1 is LNHDA and CDR2 is SQIVND (reference sequence). V lost 7 bases to trimming and J lost 0 bases, with 6 bases between them. The CDR3 runs to 12 residues. This TCR derives from a human donor with active COVID-19. The donor label of this sample is uncertain. The genes are TRBV19 and TRBJ1-2; D call uncertain. Input material: peripheral blood. DNA for the CDR3: TGTGCCAGTACGTCGGCTAACTATGGCTACACCTTC. This encodes CASTSANYGYTF.